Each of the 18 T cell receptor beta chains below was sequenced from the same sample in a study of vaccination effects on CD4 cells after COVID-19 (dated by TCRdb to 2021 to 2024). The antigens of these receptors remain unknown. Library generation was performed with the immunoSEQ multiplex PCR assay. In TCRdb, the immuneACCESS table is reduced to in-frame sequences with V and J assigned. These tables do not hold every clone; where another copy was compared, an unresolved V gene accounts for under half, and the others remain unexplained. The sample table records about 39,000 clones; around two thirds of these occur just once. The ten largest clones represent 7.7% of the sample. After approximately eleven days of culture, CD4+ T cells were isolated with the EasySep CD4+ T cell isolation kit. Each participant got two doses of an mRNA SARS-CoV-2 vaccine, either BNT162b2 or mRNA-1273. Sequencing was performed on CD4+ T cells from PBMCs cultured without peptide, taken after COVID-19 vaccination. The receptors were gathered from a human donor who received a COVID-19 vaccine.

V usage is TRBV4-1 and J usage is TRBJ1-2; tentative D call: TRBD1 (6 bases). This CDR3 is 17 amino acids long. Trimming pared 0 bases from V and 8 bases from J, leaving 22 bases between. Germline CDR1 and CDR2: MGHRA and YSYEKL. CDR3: CASSQDSNAAGADGYTF. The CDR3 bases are TGCGCCAGCAGCCAAGATAGTAATGCGGCAGGGGCAGACGGCTACACCTTC.

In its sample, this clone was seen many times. CDR3 sequence reads: CASSEPGTAVRSNYGYTF. CDR3 sequence (DNA): TGCGCCAGCAGCGAACCCGGGACAGCCGTCCGAAGTAACTATGGCTACACCTTC. The chain links TRBV5-1 to TRBJ1-2; 7 bases are shared with TRBD1. With 4 bases clipped from V and 1 base from J, the junction kept 16 bases outside the gene matches. This CDR3 region has 18 residues. Germline V CDR1 and CDR2: SGHRS, YFSETQ.

The CDR3: CASSFRGSREAFEAFF. The CDR3 coding sequence is TGTGCCAGCAGCTTTAGGGGGAGCCGGGAGGCGTTTGAAGCTTTCTTT. This chain connects TRBV5-6 to TRBJ1-1; D is possibly TRBD1 (6 bases). V was clipped by 2 bases and J by 7 bases, with 21 bases between them. The CDR3 is 16 residues long. CDR1 is SGHDT, CDR2 YYEEEE, per germline.

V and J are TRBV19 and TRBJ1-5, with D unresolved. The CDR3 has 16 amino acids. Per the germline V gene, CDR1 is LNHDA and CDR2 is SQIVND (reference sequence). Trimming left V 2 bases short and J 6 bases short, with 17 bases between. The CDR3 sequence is CASSIIPPGFSQPQHF. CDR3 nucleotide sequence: TGTGCCAGTAGTATAATCCCTCCGGGGTTCAGTCAGCCCCAGCATTTT.

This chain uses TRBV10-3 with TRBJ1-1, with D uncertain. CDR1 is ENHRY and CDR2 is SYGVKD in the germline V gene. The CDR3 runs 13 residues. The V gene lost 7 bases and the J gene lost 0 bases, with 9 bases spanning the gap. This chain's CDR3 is CAITQHLNTEAFF. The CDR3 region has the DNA TGTGCCATCACCCAGCACCTGAACACTGAAGCTTTCTTT.

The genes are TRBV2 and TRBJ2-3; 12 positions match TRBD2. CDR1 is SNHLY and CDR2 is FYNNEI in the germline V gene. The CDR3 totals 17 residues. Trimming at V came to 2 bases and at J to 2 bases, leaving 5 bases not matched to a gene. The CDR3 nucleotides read TGTGCCAGCAGTGAAATCGGACTAGCGGGGATCACAGATACGCAGTATTTT. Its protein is CASSEIGLAGITDTQYF.

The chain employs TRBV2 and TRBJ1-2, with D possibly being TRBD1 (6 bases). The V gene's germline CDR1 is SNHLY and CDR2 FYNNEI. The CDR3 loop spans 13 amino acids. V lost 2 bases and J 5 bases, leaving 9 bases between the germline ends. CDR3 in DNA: TGTGCCAGCAGTGAAAGCCAGGGGTATGGCTACACCTTC. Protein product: CASSESQGYGYTF.

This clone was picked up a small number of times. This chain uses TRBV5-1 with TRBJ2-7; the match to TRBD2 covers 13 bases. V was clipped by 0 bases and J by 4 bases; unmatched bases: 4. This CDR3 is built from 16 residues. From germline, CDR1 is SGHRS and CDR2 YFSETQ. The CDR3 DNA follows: TGCGCCAGCAGCTTGGGGGGGACTAGCGGGGTATACGAGCAGTACTTC. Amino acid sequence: CASSLGGTSGVYEQYF.

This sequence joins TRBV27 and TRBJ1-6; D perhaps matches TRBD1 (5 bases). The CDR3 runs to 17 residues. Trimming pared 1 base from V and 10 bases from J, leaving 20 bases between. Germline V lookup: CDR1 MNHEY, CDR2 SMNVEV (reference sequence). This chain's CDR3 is CASSLYEQAWGGSPLHF. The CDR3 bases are TGTGCCAGCAGTTTATATGAACAGGCCTGGGGGGGATCACCCCTCCACTTT.

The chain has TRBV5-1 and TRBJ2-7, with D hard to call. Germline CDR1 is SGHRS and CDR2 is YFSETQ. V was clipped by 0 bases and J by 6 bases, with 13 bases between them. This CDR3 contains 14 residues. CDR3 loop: CASSLAVASREQYF. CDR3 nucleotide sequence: TGCGCCAGCAGCTTGGCGGTAGCCTCTCGCGAGCAGTACTTC.

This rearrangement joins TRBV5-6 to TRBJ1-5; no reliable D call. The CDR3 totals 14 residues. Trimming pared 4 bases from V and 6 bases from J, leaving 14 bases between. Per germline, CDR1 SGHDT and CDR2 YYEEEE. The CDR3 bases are TGTGCCAGCAGCCCCGATGGGGAGGGTCAGCCCCAGCATTTT. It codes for CASSPDGEGQPQHF. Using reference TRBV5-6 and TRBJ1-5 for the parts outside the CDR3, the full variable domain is DAGVTQSPTHLIKTRGQQVTLRCSPKSGHDTVSWYQQALGQGPQFIFQYYEEEERQRGNFPDRFSGHQFPNYSSELNVNALLLGDSALYLCASSPDGEGQPQHFGDGTRLSIL.

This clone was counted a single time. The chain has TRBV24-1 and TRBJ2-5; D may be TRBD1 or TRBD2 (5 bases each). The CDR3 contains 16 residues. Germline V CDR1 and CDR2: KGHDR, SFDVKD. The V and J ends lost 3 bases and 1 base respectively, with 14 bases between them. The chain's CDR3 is CATSDPGTDPQETQYF. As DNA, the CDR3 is TGTGCCACCAGTGATCCAGGGACGGACCCCCAAGAGACCCAGTACTTC.

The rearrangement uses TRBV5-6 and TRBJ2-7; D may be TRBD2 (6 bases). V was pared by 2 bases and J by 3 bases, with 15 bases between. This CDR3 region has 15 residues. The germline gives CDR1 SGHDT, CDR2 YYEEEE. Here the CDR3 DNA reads TGTGCCAGCAGCTTTTCTGGCGGGATAGGCTACGAGCAGTACTTC. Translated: CASSFSGGIGYEQYF.

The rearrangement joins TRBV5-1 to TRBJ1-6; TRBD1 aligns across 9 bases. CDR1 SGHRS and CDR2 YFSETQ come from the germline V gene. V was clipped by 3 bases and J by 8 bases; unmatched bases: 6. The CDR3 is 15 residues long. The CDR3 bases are TGCGCCAGCAGCTCTACAGGGGGCGCGGATTCACCCCTCCACTTT. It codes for CASSSTGGADSPLHF. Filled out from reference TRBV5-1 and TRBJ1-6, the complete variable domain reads KAGVTQTPRYLIKTRGQQVTLSCSPISGHRSVSWYQQTPGQGLQFLFEYFSETQRNKGNFPGRFSGRQFSNSRSEMNVSTLELGDSALYLCASSSTGGADSPLHFGNGTRLTVT.

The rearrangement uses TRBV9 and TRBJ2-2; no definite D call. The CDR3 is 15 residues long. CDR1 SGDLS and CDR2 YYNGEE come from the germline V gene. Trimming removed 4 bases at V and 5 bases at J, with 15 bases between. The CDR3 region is CASSPTPVATGELFF. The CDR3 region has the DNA TGTGCCAGCAGCCCCACTCCCGTAGCTACCGGGGAGCTGTTTTTT.

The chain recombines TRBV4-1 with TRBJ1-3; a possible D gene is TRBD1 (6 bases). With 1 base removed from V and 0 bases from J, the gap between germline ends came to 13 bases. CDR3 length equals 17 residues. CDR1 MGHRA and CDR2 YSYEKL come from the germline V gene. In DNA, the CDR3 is TGCGCCAGCAGCCAAGGCGCACAGGGAAACTCTGGAAACACCATATATTTT. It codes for CASSQGAQGNSGNTIYF.

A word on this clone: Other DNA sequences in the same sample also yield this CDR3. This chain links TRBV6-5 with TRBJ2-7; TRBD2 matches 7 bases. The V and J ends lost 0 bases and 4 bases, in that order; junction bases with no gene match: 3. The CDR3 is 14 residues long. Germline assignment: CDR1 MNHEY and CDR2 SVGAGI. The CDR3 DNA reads TGTGCCAGCAGTTACTCGACGGGGGGATACGAGCAGTACTTC. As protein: CASSYSTGGYEQYF.

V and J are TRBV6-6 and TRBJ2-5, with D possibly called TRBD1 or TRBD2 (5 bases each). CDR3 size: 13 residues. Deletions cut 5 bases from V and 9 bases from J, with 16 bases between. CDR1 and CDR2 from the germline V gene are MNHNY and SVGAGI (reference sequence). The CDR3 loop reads CASSLGTQGAQYF. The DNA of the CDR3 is TGTGCCAGCAGTCTCGGGACGCAGGGTGCCCAGTACTTC.